This TCR beta chain was obtained from a study of cytomegalovirus exposure and HLA in healthy donors. Study conclusions and caveats: Common viral pathogens seemed, in a later analysis, to connect with several of the most significant clusters. Presence/absence analyses supposed approximately even sequencing depth among donors.

About this clone: What it recognizes is unknown.

The PCR ran on 60 Vbeta and 13 Jbeta primers. The method was immunoSEQ multiplex PCR; TCRdb's version includes in-frame clones alone and lacks a portion of them. This table has some 200,000 clones, 81% appearing once. CDR3 size: 14 residues. Per germline, CDR1 SNHLY and CDR2 FYNNEI. The V gene lost 6 bases and the J gene lost 2 bases, with 13 bases spanning the gap. V and J are TRBV2 and TRBJ1-1; D may be TRBD1 (5 bases). The receptor was isolated from a man over 45 in good health and CMV-seronegative. The sequenced sample consisted of PBMCs. Here the CDR3 DNA reads TGTGCCAGCAGGGCGGGACGGGCAAACACTGAAGCTTTCTTT. Translated: CASRAGRANTEAFF. The full variable domain, completed using reference TRBV2 and TRBJ1-1, is EPEVTQTPSHQVTQMGQEVILRCVPISNHLYFYWYRQILGQKVEFLVSFYNNEISEKSEIFDDQFSVERPDGSNFTLKIRSTKLEDSAMYFCASRAGRANTEAFFGQGTRLTVV.